This TCR beta chain was obtained from a study of T cell responses to AZD1222 COVID-19 vaccine. The study, taken as a whole, reports: Close to half of all spike-specific TCRs reportedly target regions of the variants that are unmutated. Spike as a whole was targeted by vaccine-associated CD4 TCRs, dominant at 160-218 and 743-854.

TCRdb keeps only in-frame clones here, not all; method: immunoSEQ multiplex PCR. The table shows 250,000 or so clones, with just over 90% occurring only once. For this clone: Its antigen remains unknown. This specimen includes other DNA sequences encoding the same CDR3.

The CDR3 spans 11 residues. Germline CDR1 is MDHEN and CDR2 is SYDVKM. The V and J ends lost 7 bases and 1 base respectively, with 4 bases between them. The specimen was peripheral blood, collected on day 0 of AZD1222 vaccination. The clonotype was recovered from an adult in good health. The chain employs TRBV28 and TRBJ1-1, with D uncertain. The CDR3 protein is CASTGNTEAFF. In nucleotides, the CDR3 is TGTGCCAGCACAGGGAACACTGAAGCTTTCTTT.